The rows below give T cell receptor beta chains drawn from one sample of a study of blood T cell repertoires in COVID-19. Sequencing was performed with immunoSEQ multiplex PCR; in TCRdb, only in-frame clones are kept and a portion is missing. The table records roughly 28,000 clones, about nine tenths of them present only once. The source material was peripheral blood. The receptors were gathered from a woman in her forties or fifties with active COVID-19. Each CDR3 is given with its conserved first and last residue. The order of the fields is D gene, J gene, V gene, clone size, CDR3 length, CDR3 DNA, CDR3 protein. A D gene is named only where the DNA matches it firmly. For some rows the clone size is stated as once, few or many, or as a class when expanded; others skip it.

TRBD2	TRBJ2-7	TRBV5-1	-	17	TGCGCCAGCAGCTTGGGGCCGGGAGCGGGAAGGGTCTACGAGCAGTACTTC	CASSLGPGAGRVYEQYF
-	TRBJ1-1	TRBV12-3/TRBV12-4	-	13	TGTGCCAGCAGTTTACGGTTGAACACTGAAGCTTTCTTT	CASSLRLNTEAFF
TRBD1	TRBJ2-7	TRBV2	-	14	TGTGCCAGCAGTGGCGGGACAGGGTCATACGAGCAGTACTTC	CASSGGTGSYEQYF
-	TRBJ2-5	TRBV7-9	-	11	TGTGCCAGCGCAGGGCCCGAGACCCAGTACTTC	CASAGPETQYF
TRBD1	TRBJ1-2	TRBV5-6	-	15	TGTGCCAGCAGCTTGGCCGGACAGGTGAGGTATGGCTACACCTTC	CASSLAGQVRYGYTF
-	TRBJ2-3	TRBV30	once	14	TGTGCCTGGAGAGGCGGGGCTAGCACAGATACGCAGTATTTT	CAWRGGASTDTQYF
TRBD1	TRBJ2-1	TRBV6-7	-	15	TGTGCCAGCAGCCAAAAGGACAGGAGGCACAATGAGCAGTTCTTC	CASSQKDRRHNEQFF
-	TRBJ1-1	TRBV2	-	15	TGTGCCAGCACATTATTTCGCGGGGAGAACACTGAAGCTTTCTTT	CASTLFRGENTEAFF
TRBD2	TRBJ2-1	TRBV7-3	-	16	TGTGCCAGCAGCCCACAGAGACTAGCGGGAGTGAATGAGCAGTTCTTC	CASSPQRLAGVNEQFF
-	TRBJ1-1	TRBV5-1	-	15	TGCGCCAGCAGCGTCGCGGGGATATGGGACACTGAAGCTTTCTTT	CASSVAGIWDTEAFF
TRBD2	TRBJ2-4	TRBV5-8	-	16	TGTGCCAGCAGCCCCGGTCGCTCGGGACTAGCGGGCATTCAGTACTTC	CASSPGRSGLAGIQYF
TRBD1	TRBJ1-2	TRBV28	few	12	TGTGCCAGCAGCCTGGACAGGGGACGGTACACCTTC	CASSLDRGRYTF
TRBD2	TRBJ2-3	TRBV7-2	medium-sized	17	TGTGCCAGCAGCCCCCAACTAGCGGGAGGAGTCACAGATACGCAGTATTTT	CASSPQLAGGVTDTQYF
TRBD2	TRBJ2-1	TRBV14	-	17	TGTGCCAGCAGCCGGTGGCGGACTAGCGGGAGTCCAAATGAGCAGTTCTTC	CASSRWRTSGSPNEQFF
-	TRBJ2-1	TRBV7-8	few	16	TGTGCCAGCAGCTTAGGGTTTGGCGGCTCCTACAATGAGCAGTTCTTC	CASSLGFGGSYNEQFF